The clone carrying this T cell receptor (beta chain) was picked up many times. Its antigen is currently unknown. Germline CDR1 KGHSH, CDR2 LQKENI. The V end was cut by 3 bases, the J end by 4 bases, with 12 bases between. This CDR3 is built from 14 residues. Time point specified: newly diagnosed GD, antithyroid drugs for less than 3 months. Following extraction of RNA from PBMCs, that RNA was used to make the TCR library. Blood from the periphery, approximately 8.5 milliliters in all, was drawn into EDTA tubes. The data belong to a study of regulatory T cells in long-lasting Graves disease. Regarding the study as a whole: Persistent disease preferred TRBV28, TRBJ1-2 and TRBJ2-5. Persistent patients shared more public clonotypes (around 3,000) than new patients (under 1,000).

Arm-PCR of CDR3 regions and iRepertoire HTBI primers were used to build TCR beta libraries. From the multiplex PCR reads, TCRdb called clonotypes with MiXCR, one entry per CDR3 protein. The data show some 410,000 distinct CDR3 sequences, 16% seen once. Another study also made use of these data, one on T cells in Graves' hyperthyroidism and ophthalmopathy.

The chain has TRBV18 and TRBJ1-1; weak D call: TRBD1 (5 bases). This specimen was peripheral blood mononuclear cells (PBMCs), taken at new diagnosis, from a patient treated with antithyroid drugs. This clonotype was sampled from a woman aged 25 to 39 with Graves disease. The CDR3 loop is CASSPLGRATEAFF. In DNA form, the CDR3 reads TGTGCCAGCTCACCCCTCGGCAGGGCCACTGAAGCTTTCTTT.